Presented here are 21 T cell receptor beta chains from one specimen sequenced in a study of T cell responses to AZD1222 COVID-19 vaccine. TCRdb's table, derived via immunoSEQ multiplex PCR, lists solely in-frame clones and lacks some. Here the sample spans about 260,000 clones, approximately 95% being singletons. The source material was peripheral blood, sampled on day 0 of AZD1222 vaccination. Every receptor here comes from an adult in good health.

The chain uses TRBV2 and TRBJ2-3, with D perhaps TRBD2 (7 bases). The CDR3 runs 15 residues. Trimming removed 8 bases from V and 0 bases from J, with 15 bases in between. The germline CDR1 and CDR2 sequences are SNHLY and FYNNEI. In DNA form, the CDR3 reads TGTGCCAGCGGGGGGGGGCGATCTAGCACAGATACGCAGTATTTT. Its translation is CASGGGRSSTDTQYF.

This clone turned up a few times. The chain links TRBV19 to TRBJ2-1, with a tentative D call TRBD2 (6 bases). V was shortened by 8 bases and J by 2 bases, with 16 bases between the two germline ends. CDR1 and CDR2 from the germline V gene are LNHDA and SQIVND (reference sequence). This CDR3 spans 15 amino acids. The CDR3 DNA sequence: TGTGCCAGTCCCCTTGCCGGGGGTACCTACAATGAGCAGTTCTTC. It yields the protein CASPLAGGTYNEQFF.

V is TRBV19 and J is TRBJ1-4; the D gene is possibly TRBD1 (5 bases). Trimming cost V 2 bases and J 11 bases, with 18 bases left between them. Germline CDR1 reads LNHDA; CDR2 reads SQIVND (reference sequence). The CDR3 contains 15 residues. The DNA for the CDR3 is TGTGCCAGTAGTATAAGGTTTGACGCGGGGGATAAACTGTTTTTT. Its translation is CASSIRFDAGDKLFF.

CDR3 nucleotides: TGTGCCAGCAGTTTAGACAGGGTCCCCAATCAGCCCCAGCATTTT. Its translation is CASSLDRVPNQPQHF. The rearrangement uses TRBV2 and TRBJ1-5; 7 bases are shared with TRBD1. In germline, CDR1 is SNHLY, CDR2 FYNNEI. The CDR3 runs 15 residues. With V trimmed by 5 bases and J by 3 bases, 7 bases remained unmatched.

The gene calls are TRBV3-1 (or the pseudogene TRBV3-2) and TRBJ2-5; no reliable D call. This CDR3 is built from 17 residues. Germline V gives CDR1 LGHDT, CDR2 YNNKEL (reference sequence). Trimming took 4 bases from V and 0 from J, leaving 18 bases between them. CDR3: CASSRPRTGSYQETQYF. The CDR3 DNA reads TGTGCCAGCAGCCGCCCAAGGACCGGGTCGTACCAAGAGACCCAGTACTTC.

The V gene is TRBV7-6, the J gene TRBJ1-3, with 7 bases that match TRBD1. Germline V lookup: CDR1 SGHVS, CDR2 FNYEAQ. J was trimmed by 3 bases and V by 5 bases; bases with no gene match: 16. The CDR3 spans 18 residues. In DNA, the CDR3 is TGTGCCAGCAGCCTAGTTACAGGGGCCCCGCTGGATGGAAACACCATATATTTT. Its protein is CASSLVTGAPLDGNTIYF.

The rearrangement uses TRBV2 and TRBJ1-2, with D perhaps TRBD1 (5 bases). The germline CDR1 and CDR2 sequences are SNHLY and FYNNEI. V was pared by 8 bases and J by 8 bases, with 15 bases between. CDR3 length equals 12 residues. Here the CDR3 reads CASSQGTVGYTF. The CDR3 DNA follows: TGTGCCAGCTCCCAAGGGACGGTGGGCTACACCTTC.

The rearrangement links TRBV18 to TRBJ1-3, with 8 bases that match TRBD1. Germline lookup yields CDR1 KGHSH and CDR2 LQKENI. V dropped 3 bases and J dropped 8; count of bases not matched to a gene: 3. The CDR3 contains 13 residues. CDR3 in amino acids: CASSPNRGDTIYF. CDR3 DNA: TGTGCCAGCTCACCCAACAGGGGGGACACCATATATTTT.

The chain is built from TRBV6-1 and TRBJ2-7; 7 bases map to TRBD1. This CDR3 region has 14 residues. V dropped 3 bases and J dropped 0; count of bases not matched to a gene: 2. Germline CDR1 and CDR2: MNHNS and SASEGT. CDR3 residues: CASSDAGGSYEQYF. CDR3 DNA: TGTGCCAGCAGTGACGCAGGGGGCTCCTACGAGCAGTACTTC.

This rearrangement joins TRBV3-1 (or the pseudogene TRBV3-2) to TRBJ2-4; D remains ambiguous. The germline V gene has CDR1 LGHDT and CDR2 YNNKEL (reference sequence). The CDR3 runs to 12 residues. Trimming removed 1 base at V and 8 bases at J, with 6 bases between. The CDR3 here is CASSQVVDIQYF. As DNA, the CDR3 is TGTGCCAGCAGCCAAGTCGTGGACATTCAGTACTTC.

The V and J genes are TRBV5-1 and TRBJ2-2; D perhaps matches TRBD1 (6 bases). The CDR3 has 16 amino acids. The V and J ends lost 4 bases and 6 bases respectively, with 19 bases between them. Germline V gives CDR1 SGHRS, CDR2 YFSETQ. The CDR3 DNA sequence: TGCGCCAGCAGCCTCACGCCAACAGGGACGGCCGGGGAGCTGTTTTTT. Its protein is CASSLTPTGTAGELFF.

The rearrangement joins TRBV13 to TRBJ2-4, with D possibly being TRBD1 (6 bases). Trimming stripped 8 bases from V and 3 bases from J, with 17 bases between. Per the germline V gene, CDR1 is PRHDT and CDR2 is FYEKMQ (reference sequence). CDR3 length: 15 residues. The CDR3 sequence: CASGLGARGKNIQYF. CDR3 bases: TGTGCCAGCGGCCTGGGGGCTCGGGGCAAAAACATTCAGTACTTC.

The chain combines TRBV15 with TRBJ1-5, with a tentative D call TRBD1 (5 bases). This CDR3 is built from 14 residues. Trimming shortened V by 3 bases and J by 9 bases, and 15 bases separated the two germline ends. Looked up from germline, CDR1 is LNHNV and CDR2 is YYDKDF (reference sequence). The CDR3 protein is CATSRPGDRGPQHF. CDR3 coding DNA: TGTGCCACCAGCAGGCCCGGGGACCGGGGGCCCCAGCATTTT.

This chain connects TRBV2 to TRBJ1-2; possibly TRBD1 for D (6 bases). Trimming removed 6 bases at V and 6 bases at J, with 17 bases between. The germline gives CDR1 SNHLY, CDR2 FYNNEI. CDR3 length: 14 amino acids. The CDR3 region has the DNA TGTGCCAGCAGCTGGACAGTGGCGGGTGATGGCTACACCTTC. Protein product: CASSWTVAGDGYTF.

V gene TRBV7-2 combines with J gene TRBJ2-7, with TRBD1 matching 7 bases. V was pared by 3 bases and J by 3 bases, with 8 bases of the junction left unmatched. Germline V gene sequence: CDR1 SGHTA, CDR2 FQGNSA. The CDR3 loop spans 15 amino acids. CDR3 sequence reads: CASSLTGTWDYEQYF. CDR3 in DNA: TGTGCCAGCAGCTTGACAGGGACCTGGGACTACGAGCAGTACTTC.

V gene TRBV5-1 combines with J gene TRBJ2-1; unclear D gene. Trimming shortened V by 2 bases and J by 4 bases, and 13 bases separated the two germline ends. Germline loops: CDR1 SGHRS, CDR2 YFSETQ. This CDR3 region has 15 residues. CDR3 DNA sequence: TGCGCCAGCAGCTTCGATCCCTCCCTTTACAATGAGCAGTTCTTC. It encodes CASSFDPSLYNEQFF.

The rearrangement joins TRBV4-1 to TRBJ1-5; 8 bases match TRBD1. The CDR3 has 15 amino acids. CDR1 is MGHRA and CDR2 is YSYEKL in the germline V gene. J was trimmed by 0 bases and V by 4 bases; bases with no gene match: 2. The CDR3 nucleotides are TGCGCCAGCAGCCGAGGGACAGGTAGCAATCAGCCCCAGCATTTT. Amino acid sequence: CASSRGTGSNQPQHF.

This clone showed up just once. V gene TRBV2 combines with J gene TRBJ1-3; D is uncertain. The CDR3 has 13 residues. Germline CDR1 is SNHLY and CDR2 is FYNNEI. The germline V and J ends were trimmed by 10 bases and 0 bases, with 10 bases remaining between them. CDR3 bases: TGTGCCACCTCTGCCCGCTCTGGAAACACCATATATTTT. Translating it yields CATSARSGNTIYF.

V and J are TRBV19 and TRBJ2-4, with D perhaps TRBD1 (5 bases). The CDR3 totals 15 residues. CDR1 and CDR2 from the germline V gene are LNHDA and SQIVND (reference sequence). V was clipped by 3 bases and J by 8 bases, with 17 bases between them. DNA for the CDR3: TGTGCCAGTAGTATTGGGGCCAGGATTTTGGACATTCAGTACTTC. It is translated as CASSIGARILDIQYF.

The chain combines TRBV28 with TRBJ1-5; D is unclear. Germline assignment: CDR1 MDHEN and CDR2 SYDVKM. The CDR3 has 16 amino acids. V was cut by 2 bases and J by 3 bases, with 14 bases left in between. CDR3 amino acids: CASSLIGQVINQPQHF. CDR3 DNA sequence: TGTGCCAGCAGTTTAATCGGGCAGGTGATCAATCAGCCCCAGCATTTT.

The chain recombines TRBV5-1 with TRBJ1-1, with a possible D match to TRBD1 (6 bases). V lost 0 bases and J 3 bases, leaving 12 bases between the germline ends. Germline CDR1 SGHRS, CDR2 YFSETQ. The CDR3 contains 15 residues. The DNA for the CDR3 is TGCGCCAGCAGCTTGGCCGGGGGGCATGACACTGAAGCTTTCTTT. It yields the protein CASSLAGGHDTEAFF.